The T cell receptor beta chain under discussion was sequenced for a study of PD-1 blockade in classical Hodgkin lymphoma. The wider study: Patients were administered nivolumab (3 mg/kg intravenously) every 2 weeks. Points from the study as a whole: CD4+ TCR diversity, unlike CD8+, climbed significantly by C4D1. The study reported lower baseline TCR diversity in newly diagnosed patients than in healthy donors.

The V segment lost 8 bases and the J segment 5 bases; nucleotides outside the gene matches: 7. Germline values: CDR1 LNHDA, CDR2 SQIVND (reference sequence). This CDR3 comprises 13 residues. Brentuximab vedotin exposure varied, and every patient relapsed after autologous stem cell transplantation. When best responses were assessed, they were complete response, partial response or progressive disease. Comments on this clone: Its specificity is unknown.

The method was immunoSEQ multiplex PCR; TCRdb's version includes in-frame clones alone and lacks a portion of them. The top ten hold about 31% of the sample, which has 30,000 to 35,000 clones, roughly four fifths seen once. The TCR originated in a human donor with classical Hodgkin lymphoma. The chain combines TRBV19 with TRBJ1-2; 8 nucleotides match TRBD1. Source: peripheral blood mononuclear cells (PBMCs), taken at baseline. The CDR3 sequence is CASAGTGVYGYTF. The CDR3, as DNA: TGTGCCAGTGCCGGGACAGGAGTGTATGGCTACACCTTC.